By share, the clone carrying this TCR beta chain counts as medium-sized. What it binds is not known. Study-wide points: In terms of TCR gene usage, tumor memory CD4+ T cells clustered together with blood and lymph node memory CD4+ cells, as well as with lymph node naive CD4+ cells. Tumor Treg TCRs overlapped most with tumor naive CD4+ cells.

Semi-nested PCR with Nested Universal Primer A followed constant-region reverse priming of full-length variable regions. TCRdb used MiXCR to reprocess the 5' RACE reads, holding one entry per CDR3 protein. The sample shows roughly 13,000 distinct CDR3 sequences, less than 25% of them seen only once. CD25-based Treg depletion was applied to purified naive CD4+ T cells. This sequence was found in a female donor with breast cancer. Sequences were obtained from naive CD4+ T cells sorted from blood. The subset denotes: naive CD4+ T cells, CD4+CD45RA+CD25-.

This CDR3 is CASSLTSGAYNEQFF. The CDR3 region has the DNA TGTGCCAGCAGCTTGACTAGCGGGGCCTACAATGAGCAGTTCTTC. The chain has TRBV7-7 and TRBJ2-1; 11 bases line up with TRBD2. CDR3 size: 15 residues. Germline lookup yields CDR1 SSHAT and CDR2 FNYEAQ (reference sequence). V lost 3 bases to trimming and J lost 2 bases; unmatched junction nucleotides: 0.